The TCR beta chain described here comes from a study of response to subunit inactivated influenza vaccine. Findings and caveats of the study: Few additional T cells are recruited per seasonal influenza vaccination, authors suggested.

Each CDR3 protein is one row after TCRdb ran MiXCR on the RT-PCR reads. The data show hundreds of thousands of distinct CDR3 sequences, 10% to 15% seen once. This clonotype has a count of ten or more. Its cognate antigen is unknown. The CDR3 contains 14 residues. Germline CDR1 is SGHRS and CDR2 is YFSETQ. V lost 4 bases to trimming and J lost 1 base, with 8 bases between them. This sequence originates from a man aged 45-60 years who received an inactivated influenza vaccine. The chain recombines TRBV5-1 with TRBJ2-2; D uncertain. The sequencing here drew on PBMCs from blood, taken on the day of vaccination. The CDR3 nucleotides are TGCGCCAGCAGCCCGGACGGGAACACCGGGGAGCTGTTTTTT. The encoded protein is CASSPDGNTGELFF.